The 19 T cell receptor beta chains below were found in one sample sequenced in a study of CD8+ T cells in alopecia areata. RNA was isolated and reverse transcribed to cDNA, the sequencing template. Clones were read by immunoSEQ multiplex PCR, and TCRdb kept only the in-frame ones, dropping some. Of about 99,000 clones listed, 55% were seen once; the top ten hold 8% to 10%. The sequenced sample was CD4+ T cells sorted from blood. The receptors come from a human donor in good health.

The chain couples TRBV15 to TRBJ2-3, with TRBD1 as a possible D gene (5 bases). The V end lost 1 base, the J end lost 10 bases, and 18 bases lay between the germline ends. Germline CDR1 LNHNV, CDR2 YYDKDF (reference sequence). The CDR3 spans 15 residues. CDR3 coding DNA: TGTGCCACCAGCAGAGGGAACATCTTACAGGACGCGCAGTATTTT. Encoded protein: CATSRGNILQDAQYF.

The chain carries TRBV6-5 and TRBJ1-1; 8 positions agree with TRBD1. Germline V gene sequence: CDR1 MNHEY, CDR2 SVGAGI. This CDR3 has 14 amino acids. The trim removed 6 bases at V and 0 bases at J, leaving 3 bases unmatched. The CDR3 bases are TGTGCCAGCAGCCGGGACAGGCTGAACACTGAAGCTTTCTTT. Encoded protein: CASSRDRLNTEAFF.

The gene calls are TRBV29-1 and TRBJ2-3; weak D call: TRBD2 (5 bases). The V gene's germline CDR1 is SQVTM and CDR2 ANQGSEA. Trimming cost V 7 bases and J 7 bases, with 21 bases left between them. This CDR3 spans 14 amino acids. The CDR3 nucleotides read TGCAGCGCTATGGCTACTCTAGCAAGGAATACGCAGTATTTT. Residues: CSAMATLARNTQYF.

The V and J genes are TRBV29-1 and TRBJ2-7; either TRBD1 or TRBD2 may supply D (5 bases each). Trimming removed 5 bases from V and 6 bases from J, with 23 bases in between. The V gene's germline CDR1 is SQVTM and CDR2 ANQGSEA. This CDR3 is 15 amino acids long. CDR3 DNA: TGCAGCGTTAGGCGCCGGGACCTTGACTCGGGCGAGCAGTACTTC. Its protein product is CSVRRRDLDSGEQYF.

A single count supports this clone. The genes are TRBV15 and TRBJ2-7; no clear D gene. V shed 8 bases and J shed 3 bases, with 20 bases lying between them. Germline V gene data show CDR1 as LNHNV and CDR2 as YYDKDF (reference sequence). The CDR3 spans 15 residues. The CDR3, as DNA: TGTGCCACCTCTCCCACGTCAGGCCGGTTCTACGAGCAGTACTTC. This codes for CATSPTSGRFYEQYF.

As concerns this clone: A read error may account for a junction end that differs from germline. The rearrangement uses TRBV30 and TRBJ1-6; D call uncertain. The CDR3 extends over 11 amino acids. Germline V gene lookup returns CDR1 GTSNPN and CDR2 SVGIG (reference sequence). The CDR3 DNA reads TGTGCCTGGGGTGTTAATTCACCCCTCCACTTT. Translating gives CAWGVNSPLHF.

The CDR3 DNA sequence: TGTGCCTGGAGGCGAAGAAGGACAGGGTTGAGTCTAGATACGCAGTATTTT. It specifies CAWRRRRTGLSLDTQYF. The genes are TRBV30 and TRBJ2-3, with TRBD1 identical over 8 bases. Germline V CDR1 and CDR2: GTSNPN, SVGIG (reference sequence). This CDR3 contains 17 residues. With V trimmed by 3 bases and J by 5 bases, 16 bases remained unmatched.

The gene calls are TRBV29-1 and TRBJ1-2; TRBD1 matches at 8 bases. The V and J ends lost 0 bases and 5 bases, in that order; junction bases with no gene match: 8. The CDR3 spans 15 residues. The germline gives CDR1 SQVTM, CDR2 ANQGSEA. This CDR3 reads CSVEDTGGSRYGYTF. In DNA form, the CDR3 reads TGCAGCGTTGAAGATACAGGGGGGTCTAGGTATGGCTACACCTTC.

The genes are TRBV9 and TRBJ1-2; 8 bases match TRBD1. This CDR3 has 16 residues. From germline, CDR1 is SGDLS and CDR2 YYNGEE. Trimming took 0 bases from V and 2 from J; bases not matched to a gene: 6. The DNA of the CDR3 is TGTGCCAGCAGCGTAGTTCCACGGGACAGGAACTATGGCTACACCTTC. Encoded protein: CASSVVPRDRNYGYTF.

The chain couples TRBV2 to TRBJ2-4; D perhaps matches TRBD2 (7 bases). V was pared by 6 bases and J by 8 bases, with 14 bases between. The CDR3 extends over 13 amino acids. Germline values: CDR1 SNHLY, CDR2 FYNNEI. The CDR3 reads CASRLTGRDIQYF. In DNA form, the CDR3 reads TGTGCCAGCAGACTCACAGGGAGGGACATTCAGTACTTC. The entire variable domain, with the rest obtained from reference TRBV2 and TRBJ2-4, is as follows: EPEVTQTPSHQVTQMGQEVILRCVPISNHLYFYWYRQILGQKVEFLVSFYNNEISEKSEIFDDQFSVERPDGSNFTLKIRSTKLEDSAMYFCASRLTGRDIQYFGAGTRLSVL.

This clone was seen repeatedly, ten times or more. This chain links TRBV5-1 with TRBJ2-2; 9 nucleotides agree with TRBD1. Per germline, CDR1 SGHRS and CDR2 YFSETQ. V lost 3 bases, J lost 6 bases, and 6 bases stayed unmatched. The CDR3 contains 15 residues. This chain's CDR3 is CASSSPDRGAGELFF. As DNA, the CDR3 is TGCGCCAGCAGCTCACCCGACAGGGGGGCCGGGGAGCTGTTTTTT.

The chain carries TRBV18 and TRBJ2-6; 7 bases are a match to TRBD1. Germline V gene lookup returns CDR1 KGHSH and CDR2 LQKENI. The CDR3 runs to 18 residues. With 0 bases clipped from V and 2 bases from J, the junction kept 7 bases outside the gene matches. The CDR3 loop reads CASSPPPTGIAGANVLTF. In DNA, the CDR3 is TGTGCCAGCTCACCACCCCCGACAGGGATAGCTGGGGCCAACGTCCTGACTTTC.

A single count supports this clone. The chain combines TRBV14 with TRBJ1-5; perhaps TRBD1 as D (6 bases). Trimming left V 8 bases short and J 0 bases short, with 14 bases between. Germline V CDR1 and CDR2: SGHDN, FVKESK. This CDR3 is built from 15 residues. The CDR3 DNA is TGTGCCAGCGCTACTAAGGGGGTTAGCAATCAGCCCCAGCATTTT. It encodes CASATKGVSNQPQHF.

V is TRBV27 and J is TRBJ1-4, with TRBD1 matching 7 bases. V trimming: 5 bases; J trimming: 8 bases; junction bases outside the gene matches: 8. Germline V gives CDR1 MNHEY, CDR2 SMNVEV (reference sequence). The CDR3 consists of 14 residues. The CDR3 protein is CASSGDRMGEKLFF. DNA for the CDR3: TGTGCCAGCAGTGGGGACAGAATGGGGGAAAAACTGTTTTTT.

This chain uses TRBV20-1 with TRBJ1-4; D unclear. The germline V and J ends were trimmed by 5 bases and 4 bases, with 5 bases remaining between them. Germline V lookup: CDR1 DFQATT, CDR2 SNEGSKA (reference sequence). The CDR3 totals 11 residues. The DNA for the CDR3 is TGCAGTGCTGAACTTAATGAAAAACTGTTTTTT. It is translated as CSAELNEKLFF.

This clone was counted between two and nine times. The V gene is TRBV6-6, the J gene TRBJ2-5; TRBD1 aligns across 8 bases. J gave up 5 bases and V 5 bases, and 7 bases lay outside the gene matches. The germline V gene encodes CDR1 MNHNY and CDR2 SVGAGI (reference sequence). This CDR3 is 14 amino acids long. CDR3 amino acids: CASSQDRAVETQYF. CDR3 DNA: TGTGCCAGCAGTCAGGACAGGGCGGTGGAGACCCAGTACTTC.

This clone was picked up a small number of times. The V gene is TRBV5-6, the J gene TRBJ2-3; D uncertain. CDR1 is SGHDT and CDR2 is YYEEEE in the germline V gene. CDR3 length: 15 residues. V was trimmed by 1 base and J by 0 bases, leaving 9 bases between them. The CDR3 region is CASSLYGSSTDTQYF. CDR3 bases: TGTGCCAGCAGCTTGTATGGCTCCAGCACAGATACGCAGTATTTT. The full variable domain, rest sourced from reference TRBV5-6 and TRBJ2-3, is DAGVTQSPTHLIKTRGQQVTLRCSPKSGHDTVSWYQQALGQGPQFIFQYYEEEERQRGNFPDRFSGHQFPNYSSELNVNALLLGDSALYLCASSLYGSSTDTQYFGPGTRLTVL.

The chain is built from TRBV7-2 and TRBJ2-7; 9 positions match TRBD2. With 2 bases clipped from V and 5 bases from J, the junction kept 10 bases outside the gene matches. This CDR3 comprises 16 residues. Germline CDR1 and CDR2: SGHTA and FQGNSA. The CDR3 nucleotides read TGTGCCAGCAGCTTACAACCGCGGGGGGGCCGGGACGAGCAGTACTTC. Translation: CASSLQPRGGRDEQYF.

This clone was detected only a few times. The chain links TRBV6-5 to TRBJ1-3; a possible D gene is TRBD1 (5 bases). CDR3 length equals 12 residues. CDR1 and CDR2 from the germline V gene are MNHEY and SVGAGI. V lost 4 bases and J lost 15, with 16 bases in between. CDR3 residues: CASSWDLGPRYF. DNA for the CDR3: TGTGCCAGCAGTTGGGACCTCGGCCCAAGATATTTT.